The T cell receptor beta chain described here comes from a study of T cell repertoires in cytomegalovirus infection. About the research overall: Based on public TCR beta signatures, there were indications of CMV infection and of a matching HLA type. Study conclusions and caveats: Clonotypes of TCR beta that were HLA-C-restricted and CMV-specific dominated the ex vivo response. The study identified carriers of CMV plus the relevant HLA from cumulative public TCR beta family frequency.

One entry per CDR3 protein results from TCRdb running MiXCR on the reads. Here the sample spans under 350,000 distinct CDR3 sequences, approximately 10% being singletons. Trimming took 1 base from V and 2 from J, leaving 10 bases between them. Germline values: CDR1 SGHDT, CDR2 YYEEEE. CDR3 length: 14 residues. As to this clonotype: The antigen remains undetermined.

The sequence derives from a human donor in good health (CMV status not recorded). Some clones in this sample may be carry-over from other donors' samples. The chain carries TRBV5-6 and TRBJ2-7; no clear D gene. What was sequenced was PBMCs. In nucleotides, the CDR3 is TGTGCCAGCAGCTTGAATCCAGCTACCTACGAGCAGTACTTC. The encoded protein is CASSLNPATYEQYF.